This T cell receptor beta chain was sequenced for a study of blood T cell repertoires in COVID-19. Across the whole study: Researchers got acute and convalescent COVID-19 samples from the United States, Italy and Spain. From T cells, B-cell-depleted T cells, or PBMCs came the material, which was cDNA or gDNA.

The CDR3 has 14 amino acids. Germline assignment: CDR1 MGHDK and CDR2 SYGVNS. The ends were cut back, 4 bases at V and 2 bases at J, with 11 bases in the middle. Original processing notes: Reference gene primer amplification in the assay estimated nucleated cell counts. Only in-frame clones appear in the TCRdb table, and some are missing; sequencing was by immunoSEQ multiplex PCR. Clonal size and the V and J genes are those of that table, whereas D and trimming came from the DNA. The top ten hold 7.2% of the sample, which has 30,000 to 45,000 clones, about nine tenths seen once. Sequenced: peripheral blood. This receptor was obtained from a human donor in a cohort sampled during active COVID-19. The chain links TRBV25-1 to TRBJ2-5; D not certain. Written as DNA, the CDR3 is TGTGCCAGCAGTGCATTCACAGAACAAGAGACCCAGTACTTC. Residues: CASSAFTEQETQYF.